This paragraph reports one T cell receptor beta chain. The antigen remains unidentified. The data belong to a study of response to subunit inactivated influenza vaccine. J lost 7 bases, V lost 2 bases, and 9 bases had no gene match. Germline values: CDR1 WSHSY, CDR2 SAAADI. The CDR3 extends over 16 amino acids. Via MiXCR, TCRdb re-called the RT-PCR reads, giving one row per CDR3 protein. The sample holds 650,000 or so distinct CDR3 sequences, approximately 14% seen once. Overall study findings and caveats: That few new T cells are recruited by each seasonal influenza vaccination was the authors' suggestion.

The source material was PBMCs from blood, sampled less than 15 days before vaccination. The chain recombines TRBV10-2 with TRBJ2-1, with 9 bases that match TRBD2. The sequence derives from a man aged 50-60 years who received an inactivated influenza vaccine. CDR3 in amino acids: CASSEPRGGQLNEQFF. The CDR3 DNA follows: TGCGCCAGCAGTGAGCCGCGGGGGGGCCAGTTAAATGAGCAGTTCTTC.